The next 22 T cell receptor beta chains were all read from a single sample in a study of blood T cell repertoires in COVID-19. Method: immunoSEQ multiplex PCR; TCRdb's copy keeps in-frame clones and lacks some. The table shows over 35,000 clones, with approximately 90% occurring only once. The sequencing sample was made of peripheral blood. The receptors originated from a woman in her thirties in a cohort sampled during active COVID-19.

The gene calls are TRBV3-1 (or the pseudogene TRBV3-2) and TRBJ2-5; 12 bases fit TRBD2. The junction had 14 bases not matched to a gene; V was cut back by 4 bases and J by 2 bases. The CDR3 loop spans 19 amino acids. CDR1 is LGHDT and CDR2 is YNNKEL in the germline V gene (reference sequence). The CDR3 bases are TGTGCCAGCAGCCCCGGCCGGGCTAGCGGGAGGGCGGGGCAAGAGACCCAGTACTTC. Amino acids: CASSPGRASGRAGQETQYF.

This chain links TRBV18 with TRBJ2-2, with a tentative D call TRBD1 (5 bases). The V gene's germline CDR1 is KGHSH and CDR2 LQKENI. The CDR3 is 17 amino acids. V dropped 3 bases and J dropped 5 bases, with 19 bases sitting between them. Written as DNA, the CDR3 is TGTGCCAGCTCACCGGGCAGTCGGTCGCAGGGAACCGGGGAGCTGTTTTTT. It translates to CASSPGSRSQGTGELFF.

J is TRBJ2-2 and V is TRBV6-6, with TRBD2 matching 12 bases. This CDR3 has 19 residues. V lost 5 bases and J lost 3; bases outside the gene matches: 13. The V gene's germline CDR1 is MNHNY and CDR2 SVGAGI (reference sequence). DNA of the CDR3: TGTGCCAGCAGTCGCCTTCGGACTAGCGGGAAGGGGGACACCGGGGAGCTGTTTTTT. Its translation: CASSRLRTSGKGDTGELFF.

The chain has TRBV28 and TRBJ1-5; D unclear. Trimming took off 4 bases at V and 0 bases at J, with 4 bases between the two ends. CDR1 is MDHEN, CDR2 SYDVKM, per germline. The CDR3 runs 13 residues. In DNA, the CDR3 is TGTGCCAGCAGTTCCCATAGCAATCAGCCCCAGCATTTT. It is translated as CASSSHSNQPQHF.

The chain uses TRBV6-5 and TRBJ2-3; 10 bases are shared with TRBD2. The V segment lost 2 bases and the J segment 5 bases; nucleotides outside the gene matches: 4. CDR3 length equals 15 residues. Germline V lookup: CDR1 MNHEY, CDR2 SVGAGI. The CDR3 DNA reads as TGTGCCAGCAGTTACGTAGGACTAGCGGAAGATACGCAGTATTTT. Amino acid sequence: CASSYVGLAEDTQYF.

The genes are TRBV6-6 and TRBJ1-1; 10 bases are a match to TRBD1. The trim removed 7 bases at V and 5 bases at J, leaving 10 bases unmatched. CDR1 is MNHNY and CDR2 is SVGAGI in the germline V gene (reference sequence). The CDR3 is 15 amino acids. CDR3 loop: CASIFLDRGDTEAFF. The CDR3, as DNA: TGTGCCAGCATCTTTCTGGACAGGGGGGATACTGAAGCTTTCTTT.

The V and J genes are TRBV9 and TRBJ2-1; 10 bases map to TRBD2. The CDR3 contains 15 residues. V lost 6 bases and J lost 4; bases outside the gene matches: 7. The germline gives CDR1 SGDLS, CDR2 YYNGEE. CDR3 in amino acids: CASTFGTSEYNEQFF. The CDR3, as DNA: TGTGCCAGCACCTTCGGGACTAGCGAGTACAATGAGCAGTTCTTC.

The chain employs TRBV30 and TRBJ1-5, with D maybe TRBD1 (5 bases). The CDR3 runs 16 residues. Germline CDR1 reads GTSNPN; CDR2 reads SVGIG (reference sequence). The ends were cut back, 3 bases at V and 3 bases at J, with 18 bases in the middle. The CDR3 DNA sequence: TGTGCCTGGAGCCCCGGGACCGGGGGGGTCAATCAGCCCCAGCATTTT. This sequence encodes CAWSPGTGGVNQPQHF. Looking up the rest from reference TRBV30 and TRBJ1-5 gives the full variable domain: SQTIHQWPATLVQPVGSPLSLECTVEGTSNPNLYWYRQAAGRGLQLLFYSVGIGQISSEVPQNLSASRPQDRQFILSSKKLLLSDSGFYLCAWSPGTGGVNQPQHFGDGTRLSIL.

V usage is TRBV5-1 and J usage is TRBJ2-3; 11 nucleotides line up with TRBD2. Germline V gives CDR1 SGHRS, CDR2 YFSETQ. V lost 2 bases and J lost 3; bases outside the gene matches: 5. The CDR3 has 16 amino acids. The CDR3 sequence is CASSLLAGAETDTQYF. DNA for the CDR3: TGCGCCAGCAGCTTACTAGCGGGAGCTGAGACAGATACGCAGTATTTT.

The rearrangement links TRBV19 to TRBJ2-1; TRBD2 matches at 10 bases. Germline V gene lookup returns CDR1 LNHDA and CDR2 SQIVND (reference sequence). The CDR3 covers 14 residues. The V and J ends lost 5 bases and 6 bases, in that order; junction bases with no gene match: 4. The CDR3 coding sequence is TGTGCCAGTAGTGAAGCGGGAGGGATCAATGAGCAGTTCTTC. It encodes CASSEAGGINEQFF.

The V and J genes are TRBV10-3 and TRBJ1-5; maybe TRBD1 (5 bases). The V gene lost 6 bases and the J gene lost 4 bases, with 10 bases spanning the gap. This CDR3 spans 13 amino acids. Germline V lookup: CDR1 ENHRY, CDR2 SYGVKD. DNA of the CDR3: TGTGCCATCAGCAGGGAGGGGAATCAGCCCCAGCATTTT. Its translation: CAISREGNQPQHF.

V and J are TRBV29-1 and TRBJ2-5; TRBD2 matches at 10 bases. This CDR3 has 11 residues. The germline V gene encodes CDR1 SQVTM and CDR2 ANQGSEA. The CDR3 DNA sequence: TGCAGTGTGGGACTAGCGGAGACCCAGTACTTC. Translated: CSVGLAETQYF.

The CDR3 DNA is TGTGCCAGCAGCCCCCATTCCGGGACAGGGTCCGCCGGGGAGCTGTTTTTT. Amino acid sequence: CASSPHSGTGSAGELFF. This rearrangement joins TRBV9 to TRBJ2-2; TRBD1 matches at 9 bases. The CDR3 runs 17 residues. In germline, CDR1 is SGDLS, CDR2 YYNGEE. V dropped 4 bases and J dropped 6; count of bases not matched to a gene: 13.

The chain joins TRBV4-2 to TRBJ2-5; D is unresolved. The CDR3 contains 16 residues. V was shortened by 4 bases and J by 5 bases, with 20 bases between the two germline ends. The germline gives CDR1 LGHNA, CDR2 YNFKEQ. The CDR3 region is CASSPLGRQARETQYF. The CDR3 DNA sequence: TGTGCCAGCAGCCCCCTTGGCCGGCAGGCCAGGGAGACCCAGTACTTC.

J is TRBJ1-2 and V is TRBV24-1, with D perhaps TRBD1 (6 bases). V was trimmed by 3 bases and J by 2 bases, leaving 9 bases between them. Per the germline V gene, CDR1 is KGHDR and CDR2 is SFDVKD. This CDR3 contains 14 residues. CDR3 residues: CATSDPGQNYGYTF. The CDR3 nucleotides are TGTGCCACCAGTGATCCCGGACAGAACTATGGCTACACCTTC.

The genes are TRBV13 and TRBJ1-2; TRBD1 matches at 7 bases. Germline loops: CDR1 PRHDT, CDR2 FYEKMQ (reference sequence). This CDR3 is 12 amino acids long. Trimming cost V 0 bases and J 8 bases; bases outside gene matches: 0. CDR3 sequence: CASSLGQGGYTF. DNA of the CDR3: TGTGCCAGCAGCTTAGGACAGGGGGGCTACACCTTC.

The chain is built from TRBV4-1 and TRBJ2-7; 8 nucleotides align to TRBD2. V shed 1 base and J 3 bases; nucleotides not matched to a gene: 5. CDR1 MGHRA and CDR2 YSYEKL come from the germline V gene. The CDR3 runs to 15 residues. The CDR3 loop reads CASSQVPGGSYEQYF. CDR3 coding DNA: TGCGCCAGCAGCCAAGTCCCGGGGGGGAGCTACGAGCAGTACTTC.

The chain joins TRBV19 to TRBJ1-2; 10 bases fit TRBD1. CDR1 and CDR2 from the germline V gene are LNHDA and SQIVND (reference sequence). Trimming removed 5 bases from V and 7 bases from J; junction bases left unmatched: 7. The CDR3 is 14 amino acids. The CDR3 loop is CASSLAGTGAGYTF. CDR3 nucleotides: TGTGCCAGTAGTCTCGCCGGGACAGGGGCTGGCTACACCTTC.

This clone turned up a few times. V usage is TRBV6-2 or TRBV6-3 and J usage is TRBJ2-1; maybe TRBD2 (6 bases). The CDR3 sequence is 18 residues long. Between the trimmed V and J ends, which lost 0 bases and 0 bases, there was a span of 15 bases. Looked up from germline, CDR1 is MNHEY and CDR2 is SVGEGT. In DNA form, the CDR3 reads TGTGCCAGCAGTTACTCGAGTGGTAGCGGTCTCTCCTACAATGAGCAGTTCTTC. It yields the protein CASSYSSGSGLSYNEQFF.

Turning to this clone: At the DNA level, this CDR3 is encoded by other sequences in the same sample as well. This sequence joins TRBV12-3 or TRBV12-4 and TRBJ2-7; D is ambiguous. The V end was cut by 3 bases, the J end by 3 bases, with 3 bases between. The CDR3 loop spans 11 amino acids. The CDR3 spells CASSFGYEQYF. Written as DNA, the CDR3 is TGTGCCAGCAGTTTCGGCTACGAGCAGTACTTC.

The CDR3 nucleotides read TGTGCCAGCAGGGTAGAGCTAGCCACAGATACGCAGTATTTT. Encoded protein: CASRVELATDTQYF. The chain links TRBV6-5 to TRBJ2-3; D may be TRBD2 (5 bases). Germline assignment: CDR1 MNHEY and CDR2 SVGAGI. The V end lost 6 bases, the J end lost 2 bases, and 12 bases lay between the germline ends. This CDR3 spans 14 amino acids.

The genes are TRBV5-6 and TRBJ1-5; D gene uncertain. CDR3 length: 16 amino acids. Germline lookup yields CDR1 SGHDT and CDR2 YYEEEE. The V end was cut by 1 base, the J end by 3 bases, with 14 bases between. In DNA, the CDR3 is TGTGCCAGCAGCTTGTTGCTCGACGGGTCCAATCAGCCCCAGCATTTT. This gives the protein CASSLLLDGSNQPQHF. Looking up the rest from reference TRBV5-6 and TRBJ1-5 gives the full variable domain: DAGVTQSPTHLIKTRGQQVTLRCSPKSGHDTVSWYQQALGQGPQFIFQYYEEEERQRGNFPDRFSGHQFPNYSSELNVNALLLGDSALYLCASSLLLDGSNQPQHFGDGTRLSIL.